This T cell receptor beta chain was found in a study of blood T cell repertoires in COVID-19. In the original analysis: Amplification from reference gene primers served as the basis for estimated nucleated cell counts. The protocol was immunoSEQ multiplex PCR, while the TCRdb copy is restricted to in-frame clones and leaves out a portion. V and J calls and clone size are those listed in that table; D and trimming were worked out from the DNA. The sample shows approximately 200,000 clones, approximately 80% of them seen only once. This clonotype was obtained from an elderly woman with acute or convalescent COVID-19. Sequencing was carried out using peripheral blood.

For the CDR3, the DNA is TGTGCCAGCAGCCAAGAAGCGGGGGGTTACAATGAGCAGTTCTTC. Translated: CASSQEAGGYNEQFF. The V gene is TRBV4-2, the J gene TRBJ2-1, with 9 bases that match TRBD2. The germline V gene has CDR1 LGHNA and CDR2 YNFKEQ. The V and J ends lost 0 bases and 4 bases, in that order; junction bases with no gene match: 1. This CDR3 has 15 amino acids.